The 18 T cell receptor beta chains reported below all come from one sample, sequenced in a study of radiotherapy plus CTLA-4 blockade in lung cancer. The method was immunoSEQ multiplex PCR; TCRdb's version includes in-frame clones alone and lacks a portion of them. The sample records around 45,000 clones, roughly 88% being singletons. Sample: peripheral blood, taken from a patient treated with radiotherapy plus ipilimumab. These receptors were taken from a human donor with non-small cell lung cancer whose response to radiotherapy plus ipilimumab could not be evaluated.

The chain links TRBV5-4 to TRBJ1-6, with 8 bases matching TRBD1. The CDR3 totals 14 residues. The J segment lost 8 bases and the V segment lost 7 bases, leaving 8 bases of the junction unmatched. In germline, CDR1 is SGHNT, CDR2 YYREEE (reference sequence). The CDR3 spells CASGRTGIDSPLHF. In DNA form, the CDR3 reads TGTGCCAGCGGACGGACAGGGATAGATTCACCCCTCCACTTT.

CDR3 DNA: TGTGCCAGCAGGTTCCGGGACAGCCTAAACGGGGACGAGCAGTACTTC. Its protein is CASRFRDSLNGDEQYF. The chain recombines TRBV2 with TRBJ2-7, with 7 bases that match TRBD1. The V and J ends lost 6 bases and 5 bases, in that order; junction bases with no gene match: 16. This CDR3 comprises 16 residues. The germline V gene encodes CDR1 SNHLY and CDR2 FYNNEI. Drawing the rest from reference TRBV2 and TRBJ2-7, the complete variable domain is EPEVTQTPSHQVTQMGQEVILRCVPISNHLYFYWYRQILGQKVEFLVSFYNNEISEKSEIFDDQFSVERPDGSNFTLKIRSTKLEDSAMYFCASRFRDSLNGDEQYFGPGTRLTVT.

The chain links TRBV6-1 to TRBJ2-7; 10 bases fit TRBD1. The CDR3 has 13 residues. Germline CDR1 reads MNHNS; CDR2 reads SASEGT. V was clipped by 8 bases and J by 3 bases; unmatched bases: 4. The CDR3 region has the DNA TGTGCCAGCGGGACAGGGGACAACTACGAGCAGTACTTC. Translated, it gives CASGTGDNYEQYF.

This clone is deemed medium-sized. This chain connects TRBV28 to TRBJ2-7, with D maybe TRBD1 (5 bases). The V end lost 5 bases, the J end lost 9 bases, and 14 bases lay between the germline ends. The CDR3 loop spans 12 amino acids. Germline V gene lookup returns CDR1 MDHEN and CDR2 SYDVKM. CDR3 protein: CASSADTRAQYF. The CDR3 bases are TGTGCCAGCAGTGCGGACACCCGAGCGCAGTACTTC.

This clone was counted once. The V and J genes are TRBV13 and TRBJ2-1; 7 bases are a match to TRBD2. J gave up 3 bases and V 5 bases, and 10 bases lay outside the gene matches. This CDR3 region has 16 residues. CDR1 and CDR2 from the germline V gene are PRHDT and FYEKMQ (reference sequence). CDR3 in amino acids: CASSPAWGEGYNEQFF. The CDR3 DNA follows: TGTGCCAGCAGCCCCGCCTGGGGGGAGGGCTACAATGAGCAGTTCTTC. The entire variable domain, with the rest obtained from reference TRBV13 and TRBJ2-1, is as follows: AAGVIQSPRHLIKEKRETATLKCYPIPRHDTVYWYQQGPGQDPQFLISFYEKMQSDKGSIPDRFSAQQFSDYHSELNMSSLELGDSALYFCASSPAWGEGYNEQFFGPGTRLTVL.

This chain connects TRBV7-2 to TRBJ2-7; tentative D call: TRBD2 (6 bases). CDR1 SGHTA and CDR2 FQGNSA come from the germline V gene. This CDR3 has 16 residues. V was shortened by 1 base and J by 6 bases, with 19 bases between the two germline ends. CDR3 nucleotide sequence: TGTGCCAGCAGCTTAGGCTCGGGGAGGCGGGCCGGCGAGCAGTACTTC. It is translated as CASSLGSGRRAGEQYF. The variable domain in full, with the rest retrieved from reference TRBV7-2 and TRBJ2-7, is GAGVSQSPSNKVTEKGKDVELRCDPISGHTALYWYRQSLGQGLEFLIYFQGNSAPDKSGLPSDRFSAERTGGSVSTLTIQRTQQEDSAVYLCASSLGSGRRAGEQYFGPGTRLTVT.

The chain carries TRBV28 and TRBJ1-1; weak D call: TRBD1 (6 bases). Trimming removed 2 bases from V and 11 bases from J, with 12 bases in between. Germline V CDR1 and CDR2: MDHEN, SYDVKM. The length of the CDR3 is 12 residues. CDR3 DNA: TGTGCCAGCAGTTTAGGGGGGGCGACGGCTTTCTTT. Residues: CASSLGGATAFF.

CDR3 nucleotides: TGCGCCAGCAGCCCTGGGGAGGGGTCCTACTATGGCTACACCTTC. It codes for CASSPGEGSYYGYTF. The chain is built from TRBV4-1 and TRBJ1-2; D possibly corresponds to TRBD1 (5 bases). The CDR3 has 15 residues. The germline gives CDR1 MGHRA, CDR2 YSYEKL. V was trimmed by 4 bases and J by 3 bases, leaving 15 bases between them.

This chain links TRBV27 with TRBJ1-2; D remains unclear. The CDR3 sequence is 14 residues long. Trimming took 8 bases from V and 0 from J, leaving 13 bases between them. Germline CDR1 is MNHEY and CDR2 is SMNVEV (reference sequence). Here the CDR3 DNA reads TGTGCCAGCGGGGAGGGAGGGCCTAACTATGGCTACACCTTC. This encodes CASGEGGPNYGYTF.

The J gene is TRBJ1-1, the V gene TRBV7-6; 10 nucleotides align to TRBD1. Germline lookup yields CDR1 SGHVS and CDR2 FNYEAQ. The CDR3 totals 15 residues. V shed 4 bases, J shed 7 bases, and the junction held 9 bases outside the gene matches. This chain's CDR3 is CASSSLTGTGVEAFF. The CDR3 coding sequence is TGTGCCAGCAGCTCTCTAACCGGGACAGGGGTTGAAGCTTTCTTT.

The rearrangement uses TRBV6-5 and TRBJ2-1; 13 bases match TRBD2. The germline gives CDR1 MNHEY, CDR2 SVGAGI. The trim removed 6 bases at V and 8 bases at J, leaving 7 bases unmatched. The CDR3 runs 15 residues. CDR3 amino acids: CASSQLAGGPYEQFF. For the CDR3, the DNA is TGTGCCAGCAGCCAACTAGCGGGGGGGCCCTATGAGCAGTTCTTC.

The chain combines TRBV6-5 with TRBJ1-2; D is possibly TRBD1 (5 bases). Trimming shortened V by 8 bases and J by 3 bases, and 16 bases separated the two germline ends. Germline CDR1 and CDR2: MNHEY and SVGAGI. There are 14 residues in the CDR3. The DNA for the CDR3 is TGTGCCAGCGGGGGAGGTGGGATTCACTATGGCTACACCTTC. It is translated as CASGGGGIHYGYTF.

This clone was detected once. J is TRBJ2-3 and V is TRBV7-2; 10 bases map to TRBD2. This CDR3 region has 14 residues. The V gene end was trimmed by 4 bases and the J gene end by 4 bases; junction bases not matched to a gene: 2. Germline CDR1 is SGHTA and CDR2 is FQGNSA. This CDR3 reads CASSSGLAADTQYF. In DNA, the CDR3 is TGTGCCAGCAGCTCCGGACTAGCGGCAGATACGCAGTATTTT.

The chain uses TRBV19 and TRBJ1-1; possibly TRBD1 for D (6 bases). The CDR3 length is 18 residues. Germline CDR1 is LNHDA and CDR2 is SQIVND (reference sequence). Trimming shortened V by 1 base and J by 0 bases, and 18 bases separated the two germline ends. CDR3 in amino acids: CASSIGRLRRTVNTEAFF. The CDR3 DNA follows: TGTGCCAGTAGTATAGGAAGATTACGGAGGACAGTGAACACTGAAGCTTTCTTT.

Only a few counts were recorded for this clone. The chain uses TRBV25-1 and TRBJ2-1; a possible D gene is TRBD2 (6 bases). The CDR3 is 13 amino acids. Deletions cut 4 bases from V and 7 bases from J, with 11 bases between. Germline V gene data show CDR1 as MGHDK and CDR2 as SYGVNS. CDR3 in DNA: TGTGCCAGCAGTGTCGCGGAGGGGAATGAGCAGTTCTTC. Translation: CASSVAEGNEQFF.

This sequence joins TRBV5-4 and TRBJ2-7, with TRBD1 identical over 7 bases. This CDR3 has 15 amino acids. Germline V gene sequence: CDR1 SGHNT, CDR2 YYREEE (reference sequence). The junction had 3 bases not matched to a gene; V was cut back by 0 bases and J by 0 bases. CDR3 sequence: CASSLAGTVSYEQYF. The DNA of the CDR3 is TGTGCCAGCAGCTTGGCCGGGACAGTCTCCTACGAGCAGTACTTC. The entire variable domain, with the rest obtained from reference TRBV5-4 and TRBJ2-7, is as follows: ETGVTQSPTHLIKTRGQQVTLRCSSQSGHNTVSWYQQALGQGPQFIFQYYREEENGRGNFPPRFSGLQFPNYSSELNVNALELDDSALYLCASSLAGTVSYEQYFGPGTRLTVT.

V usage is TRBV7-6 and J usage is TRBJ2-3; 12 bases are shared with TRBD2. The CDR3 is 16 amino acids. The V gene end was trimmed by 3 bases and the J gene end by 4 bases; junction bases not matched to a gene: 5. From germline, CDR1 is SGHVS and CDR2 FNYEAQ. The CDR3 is CASSFSSGRGADTQYF. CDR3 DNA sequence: TGTGCCAGCAGCTTTTCTAGCGGGAGGGGGGCAGATACGCAGTATTTT.

The CDR3 here is CASSWKGLRPDTQYF. CDR3 coding DNA: TGTGCCAGCAGCTGGAAGGGACTGCGGCCGGATACGCAGTATTTT. The rearrangement uses TRBV7-2 and TRBJ2-3; D may be TRBD2 (6 bases). Trimming cost V 4 bases and J 6 bases, with 17 bases left between them. Germline V CDR1 and CDR2: SGHTA, FQGNSA. The CDR3 length is 15 residues. The whole variable domain, remainder taken from reference TRBV7-2 and TRBJ2-3, is GAGVSQSPSNKVTEKGKDVELRCDPISGHTALYWYRQSLGQGLEFLIYFQGNSAPDKSGLPSDRFSAERTGGSVSTLTIQRTQQEDSAVYLCASSWKGLRPDTQYFGPGTRLTVL.